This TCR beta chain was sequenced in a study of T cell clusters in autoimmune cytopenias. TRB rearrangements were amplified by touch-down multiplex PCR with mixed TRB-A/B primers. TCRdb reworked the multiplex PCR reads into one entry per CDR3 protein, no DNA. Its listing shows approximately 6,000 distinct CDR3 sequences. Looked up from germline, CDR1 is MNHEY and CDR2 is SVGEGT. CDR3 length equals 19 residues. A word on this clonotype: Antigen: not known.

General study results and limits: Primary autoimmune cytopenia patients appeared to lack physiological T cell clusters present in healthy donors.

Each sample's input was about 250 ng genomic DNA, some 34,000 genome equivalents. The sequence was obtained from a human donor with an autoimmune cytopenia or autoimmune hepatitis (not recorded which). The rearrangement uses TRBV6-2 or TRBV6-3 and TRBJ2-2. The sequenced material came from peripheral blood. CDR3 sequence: CASSYSIYLTRFYTGELFF.